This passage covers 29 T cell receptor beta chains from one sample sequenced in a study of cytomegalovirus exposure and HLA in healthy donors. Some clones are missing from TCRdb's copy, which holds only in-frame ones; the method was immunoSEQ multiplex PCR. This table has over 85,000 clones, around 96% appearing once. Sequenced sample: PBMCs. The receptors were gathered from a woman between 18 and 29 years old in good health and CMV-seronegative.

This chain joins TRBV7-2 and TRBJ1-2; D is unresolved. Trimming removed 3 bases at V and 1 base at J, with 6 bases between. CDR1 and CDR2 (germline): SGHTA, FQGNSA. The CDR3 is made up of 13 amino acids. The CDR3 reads CASSFGNNYGYTF. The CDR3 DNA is TGTGCCAGCAGCTTCGGGAATAACTATGGCTACACCTTC. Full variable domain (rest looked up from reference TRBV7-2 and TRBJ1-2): GAGVSQSPSNKVTEKGKDVELRCDPISGHTALYWYRQSLGQGLEFLIYFQGNSAPDKSGLPSDRFSAERTGGSVSTLTIQRTQQEDSAVYLCASSFGNNYGYTFGSGTRLTVV.

The CDR3 DNA is TGTGCCAGCAGTGAAACCGGGGGTACAGATACGCAGTATTTT. This gives the protein CASSETGGTDTQYF. The V and J genes are TRBV2 and TRBJ2-3; perhaps TRBD2 as D (6 bases). V lost 2 bases, J lost 3 bases, and 9 bases lay in between. CDR3 length: 14 residues. Germline values: CDR1 SNHLY, CDR2 FYNNEI. The variable domain in full, with the rest retrieved from reference TRBV2 and TRBJ2-3, is EPEVTQTPSHQVTQMGQEVILRCVPISNHLYFYWYRQILGQKVEFLVSFYNNEISEKSEIFDDQFSVERPDGSNFTLKIRSTKLEDSAMYFCASSETGGTDTQYFGPGTRLTVL.

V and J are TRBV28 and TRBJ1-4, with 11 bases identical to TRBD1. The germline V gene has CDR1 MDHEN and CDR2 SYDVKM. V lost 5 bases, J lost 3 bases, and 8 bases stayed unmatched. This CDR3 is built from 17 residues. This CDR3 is CASSPGQGGVSNEKLFF. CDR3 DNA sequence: TGTGCCAGCAGTCCGGGACAGGGGGGAGTTTCTAATGAAAAACTGTTTTTT.

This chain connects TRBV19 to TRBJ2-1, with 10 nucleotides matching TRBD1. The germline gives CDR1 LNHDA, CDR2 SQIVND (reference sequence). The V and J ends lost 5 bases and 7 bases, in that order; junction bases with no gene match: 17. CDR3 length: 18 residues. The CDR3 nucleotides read TGTGCCAGTAGTCTGACGGGACAGGGGACCCACGTCGCGAATGAGCAGTTCTTC. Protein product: CASSLTGQGTHVANEQFF.

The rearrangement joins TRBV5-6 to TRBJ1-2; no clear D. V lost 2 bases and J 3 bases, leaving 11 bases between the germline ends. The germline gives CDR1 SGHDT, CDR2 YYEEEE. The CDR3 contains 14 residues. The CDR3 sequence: CASSLAGPDYGYTF. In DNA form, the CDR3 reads TGTGCCAGCAGCTTAGCAGGTCCTGACTATGGCTACACCTTC. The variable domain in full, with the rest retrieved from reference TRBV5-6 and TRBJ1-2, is DAGVTQSPTHLIKTRGQQVTLRCSPKSGHDTVSWYQQALGQGPQFIFQYYEEEERQRGNFPDRFSGHQFPNYSSELNVNALLLGDSALYLCASSLAGPDYGYTFGSGTRLTVV.

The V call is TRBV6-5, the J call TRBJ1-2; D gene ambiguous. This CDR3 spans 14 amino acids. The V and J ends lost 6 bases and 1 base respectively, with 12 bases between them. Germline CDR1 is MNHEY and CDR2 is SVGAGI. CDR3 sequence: CASSFYGVNYGYTF. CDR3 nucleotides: TGTGCCAGCAGCTTCTACGGGGTTAACTATGGCTACACCTTC.

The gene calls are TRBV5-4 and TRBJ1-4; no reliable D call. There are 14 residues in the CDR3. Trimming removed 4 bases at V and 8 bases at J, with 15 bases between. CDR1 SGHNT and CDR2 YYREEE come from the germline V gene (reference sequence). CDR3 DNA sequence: TGTGCCAGCAGCCGCATCCAGTCGGGGGAAAAACTGTTTTTT. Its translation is CASSRIQSGEKLFF. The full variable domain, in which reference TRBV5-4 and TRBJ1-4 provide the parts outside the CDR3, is ETGVTQSPTHLIKTRGQQVTLRCSSQSGHNTVSWYQQALGQGPQFIFQYYREEENGRGNFPPRFSGLQFPNYSSELNVNALELDDSALYLCASSRIQSGEKLFFGSGTQLSVL.

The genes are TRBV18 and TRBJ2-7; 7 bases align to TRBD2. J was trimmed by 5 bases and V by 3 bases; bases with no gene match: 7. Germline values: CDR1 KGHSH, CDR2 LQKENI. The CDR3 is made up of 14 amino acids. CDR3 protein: CASSPLGEGDEQYF. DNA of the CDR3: TGTGCCAGCTCACCGCTCGGGGAGGGCGACGAGCAGTACTTC.

CDR3 DNA: TGTGCCAGTAGTATAGCGCTAGCGGGGAAGCTTAATGTTTTGAATGAGCAGTTCTTC. It encodes CASSIALAGKLNVLNEQFF. J is TRBJ2-1 and V is TRBV19; 9 bases align to TRBD2. This CDR3 is built from 19 residues. The V and J ends lost 1 base and 7 bases, in that order; junction bases with no gene match: 17. Germline loops: CDR1 LNHDA, CDR2 SQIVND (reference sequence).

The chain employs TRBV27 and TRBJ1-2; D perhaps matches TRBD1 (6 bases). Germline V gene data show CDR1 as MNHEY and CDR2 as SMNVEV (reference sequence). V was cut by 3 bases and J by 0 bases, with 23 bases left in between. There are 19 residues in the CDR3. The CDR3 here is CASSFWGRGGPRANYGYTF. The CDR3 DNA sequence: TGTGCCAGCAGTTTTTGGGGACGAGGGGGACCAAGGGCTAACTATGGCTACACCTTC.

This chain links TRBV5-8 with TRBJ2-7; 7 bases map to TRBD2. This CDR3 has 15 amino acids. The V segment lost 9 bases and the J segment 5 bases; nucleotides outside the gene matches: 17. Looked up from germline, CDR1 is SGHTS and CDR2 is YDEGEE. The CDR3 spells CANPIGAGVTHEQYF. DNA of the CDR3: TGTGCCAACCCGATCGGGGCGGGAGTAACGCACGAGCAGTACTTC.

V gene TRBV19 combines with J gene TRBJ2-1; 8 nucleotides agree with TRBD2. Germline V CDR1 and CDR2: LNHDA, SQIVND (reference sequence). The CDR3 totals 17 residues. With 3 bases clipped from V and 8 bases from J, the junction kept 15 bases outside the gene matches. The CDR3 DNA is TGTGCCAGTAGTATGGGGCCAGCGGGGGCCTTCGGGGATGAGCAGTTCTTC. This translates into CASSMGPAGAFGDEQFF.

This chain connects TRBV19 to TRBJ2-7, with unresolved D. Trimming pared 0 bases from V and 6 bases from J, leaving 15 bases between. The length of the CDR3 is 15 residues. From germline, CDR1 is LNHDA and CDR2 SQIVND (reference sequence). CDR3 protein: CASSIDGIRNGEQYF. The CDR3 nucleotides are TGTGCCAGTAGTATAGATGGTATTAGAAACGGCGAGCAGTACTTC. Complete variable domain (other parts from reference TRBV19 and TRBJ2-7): DGGITQSPKYLFRKEGQNVTLSCEQNLNHDAMYWYRQDPGQGLRLIYYSQIVNDFQKGDIAEGYSVSREKKESFPLTVTSAQKNPTAFYLCASSIDGIRNGEQYFGPGTRLTVT.

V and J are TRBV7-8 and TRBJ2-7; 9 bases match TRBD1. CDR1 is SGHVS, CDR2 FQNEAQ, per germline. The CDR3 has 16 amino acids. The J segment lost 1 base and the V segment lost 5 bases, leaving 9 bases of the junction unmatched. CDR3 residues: CASSPVRDRDSYEQYF. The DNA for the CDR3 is TGTGCCAGCAGCCCAGTCCGGGACAGGGATTCCTACGAGCAGTACTTC.

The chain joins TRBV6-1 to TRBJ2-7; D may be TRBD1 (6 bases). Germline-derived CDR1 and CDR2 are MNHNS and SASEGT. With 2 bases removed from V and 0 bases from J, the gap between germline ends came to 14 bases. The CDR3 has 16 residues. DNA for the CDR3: TGTGCCAGCAGTGAAATAACACAGGGCTACTCCTACGAGCAGTACTTC. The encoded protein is CASSEITQGYSYEQYF.

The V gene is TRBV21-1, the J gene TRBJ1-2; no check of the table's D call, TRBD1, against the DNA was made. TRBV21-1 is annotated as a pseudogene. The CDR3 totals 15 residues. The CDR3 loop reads CASSNEKDRGDGYTF. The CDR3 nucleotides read TGTGCCAGCAGCAATGAGAAGGACAGGGGCGATGGCTACACCTTC.

The CDR3, as DNA: TGCGCCAGCAGCCAAGATTCTCAGGGAGGAGGGACCCAGCATTTT. Translation gives CASSQDSQGGGTQHF. The chain links TRBV4-1 to TRBJ1-5, with TRBD1 as a possible D gene (5 bases). The V and J ends lost 0 bases and 11 bases respectively, with 17 bases between them. CDR3 size: 15 residues. The germline CDR1 and CDR2 sequences are MGHRA and YSYEKL.

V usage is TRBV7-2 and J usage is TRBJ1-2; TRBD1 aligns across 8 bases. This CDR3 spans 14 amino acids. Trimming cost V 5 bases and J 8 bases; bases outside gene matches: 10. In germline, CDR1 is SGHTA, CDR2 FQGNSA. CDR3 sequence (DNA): TGTGCCAGCAGCCCTGGACAGGGAGGACTAGGCTACACCTTC. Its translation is CASSPGQGGLGYTF.

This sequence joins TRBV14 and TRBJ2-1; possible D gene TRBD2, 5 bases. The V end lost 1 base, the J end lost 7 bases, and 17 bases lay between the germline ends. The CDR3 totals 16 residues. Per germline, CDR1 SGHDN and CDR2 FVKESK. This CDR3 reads CASSQAGLLALNEQFF. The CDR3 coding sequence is TGTGCCAGCAGCCAAGCGGGGTTGCTAGCTTTAAATGAGCAGTTCTTC.

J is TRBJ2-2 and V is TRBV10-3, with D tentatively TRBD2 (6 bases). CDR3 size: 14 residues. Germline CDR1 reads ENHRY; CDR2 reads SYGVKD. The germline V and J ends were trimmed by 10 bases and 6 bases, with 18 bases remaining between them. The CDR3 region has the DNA TGTGCCACCGCCGGGAGCCCCCGGGCCGGGGAGCTGTTTTTT. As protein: CATAGSPRAGELFF.

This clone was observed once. As DNA, the CDR3 is TGTGCCAGCAGCTTAGCTTCCGGGAGGGCCTACGAGCAGTACTTC. As protein: CASSLASGRAYEQYF. The V gene is TRBV7-2, the J gene TRBJ2-7; TRBD2 aligns across 8 bases. The V gene end was trimmed by 0 bases and the J gene end by 2 bases; junction bases not matched to a gene: 3. The CDR3 extends over 15 amino acids. Germline-derived CDR1 and CDR2 are SGHTA and FQGNSA.

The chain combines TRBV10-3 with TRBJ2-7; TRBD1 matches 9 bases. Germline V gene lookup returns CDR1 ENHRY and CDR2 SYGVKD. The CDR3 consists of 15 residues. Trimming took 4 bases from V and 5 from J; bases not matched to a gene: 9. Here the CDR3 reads CAISAGGTGNHEQYF. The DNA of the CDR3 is TGTGCCATCAGTGCCGGTGGGACAGGGAACCACGAGCAGTACTTC.

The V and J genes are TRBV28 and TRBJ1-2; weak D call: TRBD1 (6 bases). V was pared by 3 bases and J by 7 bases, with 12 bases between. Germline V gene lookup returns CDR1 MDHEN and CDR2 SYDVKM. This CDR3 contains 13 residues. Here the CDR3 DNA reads TGTGCCAGCAGTTTGCTTCACAGGGTTGGCTACACCTTC. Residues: CASSLLHRVGYTF.

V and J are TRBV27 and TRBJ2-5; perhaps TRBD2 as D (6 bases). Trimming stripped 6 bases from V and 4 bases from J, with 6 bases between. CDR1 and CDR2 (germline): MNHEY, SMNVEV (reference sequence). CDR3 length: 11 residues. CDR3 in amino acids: CASRGGETQYF. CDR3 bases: TGTGCCAGCAGGGGGGGAGAGACCCAGTACTTC.

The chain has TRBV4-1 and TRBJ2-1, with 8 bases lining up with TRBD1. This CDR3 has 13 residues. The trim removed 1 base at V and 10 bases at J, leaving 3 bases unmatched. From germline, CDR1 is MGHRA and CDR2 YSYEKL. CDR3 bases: TGCGCCAGCAGCCAAGTACAGGGGGACGAGCAGTTCTTC. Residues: CASSQVQGDEQFF.

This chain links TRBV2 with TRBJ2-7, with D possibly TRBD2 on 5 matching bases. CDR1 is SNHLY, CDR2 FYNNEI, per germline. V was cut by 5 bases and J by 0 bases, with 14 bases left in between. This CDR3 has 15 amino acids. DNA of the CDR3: TGTGCCAGCAGTCACTCGGGGTTCAGCTCCTACGAGCAGTACTTC. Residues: CASSHSGFSSYEQYF. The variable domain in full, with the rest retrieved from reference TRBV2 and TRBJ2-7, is EPEVTQTPSHQVTQMGQEVILRCVPISNHLYFYWYRQILGQKVEFLVSFYNNEISEKSEIFDDQFSVERPDGSNFTLKIRSTKLEDSAMYFCASSHSGFSSYEQYFGPGTRLTVT.

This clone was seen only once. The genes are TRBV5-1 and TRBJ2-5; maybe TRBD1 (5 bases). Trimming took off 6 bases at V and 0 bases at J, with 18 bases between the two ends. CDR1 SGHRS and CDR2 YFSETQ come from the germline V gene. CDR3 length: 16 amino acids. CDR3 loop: CASTPNVGVYQETQYF. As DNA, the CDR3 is TGCGCCAGCACCCCCAATGTAGGGGTGTACCAAGAGACCCAGTACTTC.

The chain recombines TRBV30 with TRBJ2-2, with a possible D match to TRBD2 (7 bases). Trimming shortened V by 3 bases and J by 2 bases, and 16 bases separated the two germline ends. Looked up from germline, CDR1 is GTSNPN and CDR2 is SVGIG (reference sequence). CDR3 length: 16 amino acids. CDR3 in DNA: TGTGCCTGGAGAAAGAGGGGGGGCGCCAACACCGGGGAGCTGTTTTTT. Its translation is CAWRKRGGANTGELFF.

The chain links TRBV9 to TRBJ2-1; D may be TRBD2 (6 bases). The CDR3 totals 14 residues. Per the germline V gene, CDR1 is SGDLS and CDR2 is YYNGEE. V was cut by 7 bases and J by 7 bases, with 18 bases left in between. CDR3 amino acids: CASGTGVTGNEQFF. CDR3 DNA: TGTGCCAGCGGGACGGGAGTTACGGGTAATGAGCAGTTCTTC.